This TCR beta chain was obtained from a study of shared clonotypes between healthy human individuals. Study-level information: CD8 memory received one plate per donor, CD8 naive two, CD4 memory three and CD4 naive three. Study-level results: Generally, naive subsets (rather than memory subsets) showed larger estimated richness. Limitation of the genetic and exposure-history diversity represented came from the few donors.

The table came from immunoSEQ multiplex PCR; TCRdb's copy has only in-frame clones and leaves some out. The sample has a few million clones, about nine tenths seen once. Turning to this clone: The antigen is undetermined.

The CDR3 covers 14 residues. Germline V lookup: CDR1 GTSNPN, CDR2 SVGIG (reference sequence). Between the trimmed V and J ends, which lost 2 bases and 4 bases, there was a span of 12 bases. CD4+ cells were split into CD45RA+ naive and CD45RA-negative memory subsets. Sample: naive CD4+ T cells from PBMCs. The subset is: CD45RA+ positively selected. The chain joins TRBV30 to TRBJ1-5, with TRBD1 as a possible D gene (5 bases). This sequence was found in a man aged 18 to 29 in good health. Some clones in this sample may be carry-over from other donors' samples. CDR3 DNA: TGTGCCTGGAGTTCGGGCAGGGCTAATCAGCCCCAGCATTTT. Amino acids: CAWSSGRANQPQHF.